A selection of T cell receptor beta chains follows, all from one sample in a study of blood T cell repertoires in COVID-19. Repertoires were generated with immunoSEQ multiplex PCR, while TCRdb's copy carries only in-frame clones and drops some. The data show over 450,000 clones, roughly 89% seen once. The sequenced material came from peripheral blood. The receptors were sampled from a young man with COVID-19, enrolled during active disease. Both conserved end residues are part of each CDR3. A D gene is named only where the DNA matches it firmly. A row's size may be missing; if present it is once, few, many or a size class.

j_call d_call v_call clone_size cdr3_nt cdr3_aa
TRBJ2-2 NA TRBV15 NA TGTGCCACCAGCAGAGTCTCCGGGCGACTAAGGACCGGGGAGCTGTTTTTT CATSRVSGRLRTGELFF
TRBJ2-6 NA TRBV3-1/TRBV3-2 NA TGTGCCAGCAGCCGAACCCAGGGTTCCGGGGCCAACGTCCTGACTTTC CASSRTQGSGANVLTF
TRBJ2-1 TRBD1 TRBV5-4 NA TGTGCCAGCAGCACCCCGACAGGGGCGGATGAGCAGTTCTTC CASSTPTGADEQFF
TRBJ2-7 TRBD1 TRBV11-3 NA TGTGCCAGCAGCTTATCGGGACAGGGGTCCTACGAGCAGTACTTC CASSLSGQGSYEQYF
TRBJ2-2 TRBD2 TRBV9 NA TGTGCCAGCAGCCCACGACTAGCGGCGAACACCGGGGAGCTGTTTTTT CASSPRLAANTGELFF
TRBJ2-3 TRBD2 TRBV5-4 NA TGTGCCAGCAGCTACGGGGGGGGAGCAGATACGCAGTATTTT CASSYGGGADTQYF
TRBJ2-3 TRBD2 TRBV3-1/TRBV3-2 NA TGTGCCAGCAGCCTTAGCGGGAGTTCAGATACGCAGTATTTT CASSLSGSSDTQYF
TRBJ2-2 NA TRBV19 NA TGTGCCAGCCGGGATTTTGGTTCATGGGGGGAGCTGTTTTTT CASRDFGSWGELFF
TRBJ2-1 NA TRBV4-1 NA TGCGCCAGCAGCCAAGATACGGGTTGGGAGCAGTTCTTC CASSQDTGWEQFF
TRBJ2-7 TRBD2 TRBV7-8 NA TGTGCCAGCAGCAGCCTAGCGGGCCAAGGCGGGGACGAGCAGTACTTC CASSSLAGQGGDEQYF
TRBJ2-1 TRBD2 TRBV4-2 once TGTGCCAGCAGCCAAGACGGGGGGGGCCTCAGAAATGAGCAGTTCTTC CASSQDGGGLRNEQFF
TRBJ2-2 NA TRBV5-6 NA TGTGCCAGCAGCTTGTACAGCAAGTCCGGGGAGCTGTTTTTT CASSLYSKSGELFF
TRBJ2-3 TRBD2 TRBV5-1 NA TGCGCCAGCAGCCTCAGCGGGAGGGTCACAGATACGCAGTATTTT CASSLSGRVTDTQYF